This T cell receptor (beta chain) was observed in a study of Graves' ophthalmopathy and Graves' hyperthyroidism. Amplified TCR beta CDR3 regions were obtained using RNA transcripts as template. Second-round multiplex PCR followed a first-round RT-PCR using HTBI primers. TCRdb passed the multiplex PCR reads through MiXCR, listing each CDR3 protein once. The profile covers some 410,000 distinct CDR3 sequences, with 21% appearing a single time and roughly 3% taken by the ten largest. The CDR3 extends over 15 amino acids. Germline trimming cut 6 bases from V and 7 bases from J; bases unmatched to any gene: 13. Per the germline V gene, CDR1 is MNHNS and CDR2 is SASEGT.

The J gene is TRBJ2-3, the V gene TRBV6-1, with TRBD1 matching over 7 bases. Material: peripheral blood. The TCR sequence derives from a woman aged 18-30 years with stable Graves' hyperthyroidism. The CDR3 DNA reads TGTGCCAGCAGCCCCGAAAGACAGGGCGCCCATACGCAGTATTTT. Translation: CASSPERQGAHTQYF.